These 27 T cell receptor beta chains were sequenced from one sample in a study of PD-1 blockade in classical Hodgkin lymphoma. The time point is: newly diagnosed, previously untreated cHL patient sample. Here immunoSEQ multiplex PCR was the method, and the copy in TCRdb shows in-frame clones only, minus some. Of 70,000 or so clones listed, about 93% are singletons. Sequences were obtained from peripheral blood mononuclear cells (PBMCs). The receptors here all came from a human donor with classical Hodgkin lymphoma.

The chain links TRBV5-6 to TRBJ1-1; D possibly corresponds to TRBD1 (5 bases). CDR3 length equals 16 residues. The V end lost 0 bases, the J end lost 3 bases, and 15 bases lay between the germline ends. CDR1 and CDR2 from the germline V gene are SGHDT and YYEEEE. In DNA form, the CDR3 reads TGTGCCAGCAGCTTGGCAGGGTCAGGACACCACACTGAAGCTTTCTTT. Its translation is CASSLAGSGHHTEAFF.

V usage is TRBV6-1 and J usage is TRBJ2-3; 7 nucleotides align to TRBD2. This CDR3 has 14 residues. J gave up 3 bases and V 6 bases, and 6 bases lay outside the gene matches. Germline lookup yields CDR1 MNHNS and CDR2 SASEGT. In nucleotides, the CDR3 is TGTGCCAGCAGGACCGGACTAGGAACAGATACGCAGTATTTT. Translating it yields CASRTGLGTDTQYF.

V is TRBV10-1 and J is TRBJ1-1; tentatively, D is TRBD1 (5 bases). V was shortened by 4 bases and J by 5 bases, with 11 bases between the two germline ends. Germline V CDR1 and CDR2: WNHNN, SYGVQD (reference sequence). This CDR3 has 13 amino acids. The CDR3 is CASSGDRETEAFF. Here the CDR3 DNA reads TGCGCCAGCAGTGGTGACAGAGAGACTGAAGCTTTCTTT.

The chain has TRBV9 and TRBJ1-2, with TRBD1 as a possible D gene (6 bases). Trimming took 0 bases from V and 3 from J, leaving 12 bases between them. The CDR3 sequence is 15 residues long. Looked up from germline, CDR1 is SGDLS and CDR2 is YYNGEE. The CDR3 DNA sequence: TGTGCCAGCAGCGTAGGTGGGAACAGGGACTATGGCTACACCTTC. It is translated as CASSVGGNRDYGYTF.

The chain links TRBV27 to TRBJ1-2; 7 bases fit TRBD1. The germline CDR1 and CDR2 sequences are MNHEY and SMNVEV (reference sequence). The CDR3 spans 15 residues. V was pared by 3 bases and J by 3 bases, with 7 bases of the junction left unmatched. The CDR3 coding sequence is TGTGCCAGCAGTTTCTTACAGGGGTACGACTATGGCTACACCTTC. It yields the protein CASSFLQGYDYGYTF.

V gene TRBV5-1 combines with J gene TRBJ1-3; D ambiguous. The CDR3 is 15 amino acids. V lost 0 bases and J lost 3, with 10 bases in between. Germline V gene sequence: CDR1 SGHRS, CDR2 YFSETQ. The CDR3 here is CASSLERANGNTIYF. The CDR3 nucleotides read TGCGCCAGCAGCTTGGAGAGGGCTAATGGAAACACCATATATTTT.

The gene calls are TRBV14 and TRBJ2-3, with no clear D. Trimming shortened V by 2 bases and J by 5 bases, and 8 bases separated the two germline ends. There are 13 residues in the CDR3. Germline V lookup: CDR1 SGHDN, CDR2 FVKESK. Here the CDR3 reads CASSQFDIDTQYF. The CDR3 DNA is TGTGCCAGCAGCCAATTCGACATAGATACGCAGTATTTT.

This clone has only one observation. The chain combines TRBV6-5 with TRBJ1-1; 9 bases agree with TRBD1. CDR1 MNHEY and CDR2 SVGAGI come from the germline V gene. The CDR3 length is 14 residues. J gave up 8 bases and V 3 bases, and 7 bases lay outside the gene matches. Here the CDR3 reads CASSYRTGTGEAFF. Written as DNA, the CDR3 is TGTGCCAGCAGTTATAGGACCGGGACAGGGGAAGCTTTCTTT.

CDR3 nucleotides: TGTGCCAGCAGCGCCCGGGACCGGATCGTTGAGCAGTTCTTC. Its protein is CASSARDRIVEQFF. The chain couples TRBV9 to TRBJ2-1; D assignment may be TRBD1 or TRBD2 (5 bases each). This CDR3 has 14 residues. V was pared by 3 bases and J by 9 bases, with 16 bases between. CDR1 is SGDLS, CDR2 YYNGEE, per germline.

This sequence joins TRBV18 and TRBJ2-7; 7 bases agree with TRBD1. This CDR3 spans 13 amino acids. The trim removed 2 bases at V and 7 bases at J, leaving 5 bases unmatched. Germline CDR1 and CDR2: KGHSH and LQKENI. The CDR3, as DNA: TGTGCCAGCTCACCAGGGGACAGAAAAGAGCAGTACTTC. Amino acids: CASSPGDRKEQYF.

V is TRBV11-2 and J is TRBJ2-1; TRBD2 agrees at 13 bases. The CDR3 loop spans 16 amino acids. With 5 bases clipped from V and 7 bases from J, the junction kept 8 bases outside the gene matches. Germline values: CDR1 SGHAT, CDR2 FQNNGV. The CDR3 nucleotides read TGTGCCAGCAGCCGCTCGGGGACTAGCGGGGTGAATGAGCAGTTCTTC. Its protein is CASSRSGTSGVNEQFF.

CDR3 residues: CASRSIEGRNTIYF. The CDR3 nucleotides read TGTGCCAGCAGATCCATAGAAGGGAGAAACACCATATATTTT. The chain is built from TRBV28 and TRBJ1-3; D gene unclear. This CDR3 has 14 residues. Per germline, CDR1 MDHEN and CDR2 SYDVKM. V was pared by 6 bases and J by 5 bases, with 14 bases between. Using reference TRBV28 and TRBJ1-3 for the parts outside the CDR3, the full variable domain is DVKVTQSSRYLVKRTGEKVFLECVQDMDHENMFWYRQDPGLGLRLIYFSYDVKMKEKGDIPEGYSVSREKKERFSLILESASTNQTSMYLCASRSIEGRNTIYFGEGSWLTVV.

The V call is TRBV4-3, the J call TRBJ2-3, with D possibly TRBD2 on 5 matching bases. This CDR3 is 15 amino acids long. The V gene lost 0 bases and the J gene lost 13 bases, with 20 bases spanning the gap. CDR1 is LGHNA, CDR2 YSLEER, per germline. In DNA, the CDR3 is TGCGCCAGCAGCCAAGAGATGGGCGGGTCCAACCGAAAGTATTTT. This codes for CASSQEMGGSNRKYF.

The CDR3 DNA sequence: TGTGCCAGCAGCGTAGCCCCTACTGCAACTAATGAAAAACTGTTTTTT. This sequence encodes CASSVAPTATNEKLFF. This chain uses TRBV9 with TRBJ1-4; D not resolved. This CDR3 comprises 16 residues. Germline-derived CDR1 and CDR2 are SGDLS and YYNGEE. Trimming removed 0 bases at V and 0 bases at J, with 9 bases between.

The chain combines TRBV6-6 with TRBJ1-5; possible D gene TRBD1, 6 bases. The germline CDR1 and CDR2 sequences are MNHNY and SVGAGI (reference sequence). The ends were cut back, 2 bases at V and 5 bases at J, with 10 bases in the middle. The CDR3 sequence is 14 residues long. The CDR3 DNA follows: TGTGCCAGCAGTTACGGGACACCTGATCAGCCCCAGCATTTT. Translated: CASSYGTPDQPQHF.

The rearrangement uses TRBV28 and TRBJ2-1; D is tentatively TRBD1 or TRBD2 (5 bases each). CDR1 is MDHEN and CDR2 is SYDVKM in the germline V gene. This CDR3 has 12 amino acids. Between the trimmed V and J ends, which lost 6 bases and 13 bases, there was a span of 16 bases. Here the CDR3 DNA reads TGTGCCAGCAGACTTATAGGGGACCCACAGTTCTTC. As protein: CASRLIGDPQFF.

The CDR3 DNA sequence: TGCGCCAGCAGCACACCTCGGGGGACAGGTGCTCCTGAAGCTTTCTTT. Protein product: CASSTPRGTGAPEAFF. This rearrangement joins TRBV5-1 to TRBJ1-1; 8 nucleotides line up with TRBD1. V was clipped by 4 bases and J by 6 bases; unmatched bases: 14. The CDR3 runs 16 residues. Germline assignment: CDR1 SGHRS and CDR2 YFSETQ.

This sequence joins TRBV7-2 and TRBJ2-2; D possibly matches TRBD1 or TRBD2 (5 bases each). Germline CDR1 and CDR2: SGHTA and FQGNSA. This CDR3 is 17 amino acids long. Trimming left V 2 bases short and J 7 bases short, with 20 bases between. The CDR3 loop reads CASSLRGRVSRGGELFF. DNA for the CDR3: TGTGCCAGCAGCTTAAGGGGTCGGGTGTCTCGGGGCGGGGAGCTGTTTTTT.

The genes are TRBV6-5 and TRBJ2-1, with 11 nucleotides matching TRBD2. This CDR3 is 16 amino acids long. Per the germline V gene, CDR1 is MNHEY and CDR2 is SVGAGI. The trim removed 4 bases at V and 5 bases at J, leaving 7 bases unmatched. CDR3 sequence (DNA): TGTGCCAGCAGTTTTCCCATTAGCGGGGGGGACAATGAGCAGTTCTTC. Translated: CASSFPISGGDNEQFF.

This chain joins TRBV15 and TRBJ2-3; D not certain. The CDR3 extends over 15 amino acids. The germline CDR1 and CDR2 sequences are LNHNV and YYDKDF (reference sequence). Trimming cost V 2 bases and J 3 bases, with 12 bases left between them. The CDR3 region has the DNA TGTGCCACCAGCAGATCAGCCAGTCTGACAGATACGCAGTATTTT. Amino acids: CATSRSASLTDTQYF.

The chain recombines TRBV19 with TRBJ2-5; 13 nucleotides align to TRBD2. The CDR3 spans 17 residues. CDR1 LNHDA and CDR2 SQIVND come from the germline V gene (reference sequence). V lost 4 bases to trimming and J lost 4 bases; unmatched junction nucleotides: 9. The CDR3 reads CASSRRTSGRGGETQYF. CDR3 coding DNA: TGTGCCAGTAGTAGAAGGACTAGCGGGAGAGGGGGAGAGACCCAGTACTTC.

The chain carries TRBV28 and TRBJ2-7; 8 bases agree with TRBD1. Germline assignment: CDR1 MDHEN and CDR2 SYDVKM. The CDR3 has 14 residues. The ends lost 5 bases at V and 7 bases at J; junction bases unmatched: 10. The DNA for the CDR3 is TGTGCCAGCAGTACCGGGACAGGCTTTGATGAGCAGTACTTC. It codes for CASSTGTGFDEQYF.

This chain links TRBV30 with TRBJ1-5; no reliable D call. Per the germline V gene, CDR1 is GTSNPN and CDR2 is SVGIG (reference sequence). CDR3 size: 13 residues. Trimming pared 1 base from V and 4 bases from J, leaving 8 bases between. The CDR3 is CAWSEDLNQPQHF. The CDR3 DNA is TGTGCCTGGAGTGAGGACTTAAATCAGCCCCAGCATTTT.

The gene calls are TRBV6-5 and TRBJ2-3; TRBD2 aligns across 7 bases. V dropped 2 bases and J dropped 2; count of bases not matched to a gene: 7. The V gene's germline CDR1 is MNHEY and CDR2 SVGAGI. The CDR3 consists of 16 residues. The CDR3 DNA is TGTGCCAGCAGTTACGGAGCCCGGGGGGTCACAGATACGCAGTATTTT. It translates to CASSYGARGVTDTQYF.

The rearrangement links TRBV28 to TRBJ1-2; D unresolved. CDR1 is MDHEN, CDR2 SYDVKM, per germline. The V end lost 6 bases, the J end lost 8 bases, and 19 bases lay between the germline ends. This CDR3 has 14 residues. CDR3 amino acids: CASSRPSPYRGYTF. CDR3 in DNA: TGTGCCAGCAGCCGCCCCAGCCCTTACAGAGGCTACACCTTC.

The genes are TRBV28 and TRBJ2-7; D is undetermined. Trimming took 4 bases from V and 3 from J, leaving 4 bases between them. CDR1 and CDR2 from the germline V gene are MDHEN and SYDVKM. The CDR3 is 11 residues long. CDR3: CASSYLYEQYF. The CDR3 DNA reads TGTGCCAGCAGTTACCTCTACGAGCAGTACTTC.

V is TRBV28 and J is TRBJ2-7, with unresolved D. Germline CDR1 is MDHEN and CDR2 is SYDVKM. CDR3 size: 12 residues. The V end was cut by 7 bases, the J end by 7 bases, with 14 bases between. CDR3 coding DNA: TGTGCCAGCAACCTGGGAACGTCTGAGCAGTACTTC. It codes for CASNLGTSEQYF.